Here is one T cell receptor beta chain with its context. As yet, its antigen is unknown. Thawed PBMCs were FACS-sorted into unstimulated CD4+CD25+CD127- regulatory T cells, CD4+CD25- non-regulatory cells, CD4 and CD8 cells. This entry belongs to a study of Tregs in tolerant kidney transplant recipients. This table comes from immunoSEQ multiplex PCR, and its TCRdb copy is limited to in-frame clones, with some not included. The repertoire holds approximately 260,000 clones, with approximately 83% as singletons. Study-level results: Findings come from small patient numbers and require larger validation.

Sequencing was done on a sample of CD4+ T cells from blood. The clonotype comes from a human donor in good health.

The CDR3 nucleotides are TGTGCCAGCAGCCTGAACACTGAAGCTTTCTTT. Encoded protein: CASSLNTEAFF. This sequence joins TRBV7-8 and TRBJ1-1; D call uncertain. This CDR3 is 11 amino acids long. Germline CDR1 SGHVS, CDR2 FQNEAQ. V lost 5 bases to trimming and J lost 0 bases, with 1 base between them. The full variable domain, its missing parts supplied by reference TRBV7-8 and TRBJ1-1, is GAGVSQSPRYKVAKRGQDVALRCDPISGHVSLFWYQQALGQGPEFLTYFQNEAQLDKSGLPSDRFFAERPEGSVSTLKIQRTQQEDSAVYLCASSLNTEAFFGQGTRLTVV.